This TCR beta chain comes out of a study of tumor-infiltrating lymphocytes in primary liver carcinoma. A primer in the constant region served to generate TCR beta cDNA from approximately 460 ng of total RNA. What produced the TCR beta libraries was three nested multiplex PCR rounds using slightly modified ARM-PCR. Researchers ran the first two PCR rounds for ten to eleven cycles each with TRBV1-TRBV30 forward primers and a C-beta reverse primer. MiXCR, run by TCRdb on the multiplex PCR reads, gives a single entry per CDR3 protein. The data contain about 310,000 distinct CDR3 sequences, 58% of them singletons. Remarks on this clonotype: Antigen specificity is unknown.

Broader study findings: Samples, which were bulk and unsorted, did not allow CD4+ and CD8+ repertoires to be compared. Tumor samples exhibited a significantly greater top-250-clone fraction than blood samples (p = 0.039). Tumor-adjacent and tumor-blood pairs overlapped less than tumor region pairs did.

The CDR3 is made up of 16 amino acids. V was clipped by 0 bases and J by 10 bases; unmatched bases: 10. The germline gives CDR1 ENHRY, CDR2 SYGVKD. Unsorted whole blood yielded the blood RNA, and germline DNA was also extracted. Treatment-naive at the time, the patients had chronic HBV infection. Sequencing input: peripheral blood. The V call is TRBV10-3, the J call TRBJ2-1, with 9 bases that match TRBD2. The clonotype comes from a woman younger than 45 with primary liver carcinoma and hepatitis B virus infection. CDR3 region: CAISESGREGVSEQFF. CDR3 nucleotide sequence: TGTGCCATCAGTGAGTCGGGGCGGGAGGGAGTGAGCGAGCAGTTCTTC.